The clone carrying this T cell receptor (beta chain) was observed many times. This sample stems from a study of human T cells and chemical hapten exposure. The time point here: pre-sensitization, week 0. As for treatment: therapeutic diphenylcyclopropenone sensitization with weekly scalp DPC. One entry per CDR3 protein, called by TCRdb with MiXCR from the RACE reads. The repertoire has roughly 100,000 distinct CDR3 sequences, under 14% of them found once; the top ten carry approximately 3.3%. Material: whole blood, obtained in connection with sensitization to the hapten diphenylcyclopropenone (DPC). The source is a woman aged 60-75 years with alopecia areata. Some clones in this sample may be carry-over from other donors' samples.

The CDR3 nucleotides are TGTGCCAGCAGCTTAGGCAGCAGGGGGGAAGTCTCCTACGAGCAGTACTTC. Protein: CASSLGSRGEVSYEQYF. The chain carries TRBV7-9 and TRBJ2-7; D possibly corresponds to TRBD1 (7 bases). Trimming shortened V by 1 base and J by 0 bases, and 16 bases separated the two germline ends. This CDR3 contains 17 residues. Germline-derived CDR1 and CDR2 are SEHNR and FQNEAQ (reference sequence).